This T cell receptor (beta chain) was recovered during a study of cytomegalovirus exposure and HLA in healthy donors. After removal of 4 bases from V and 7 bases from J, the junction contained 9 bases not matched to a gene. CDR1 is PRHDT and CDR2 is FYEKMQ in the germline V gene (reference sequence). There are 14 residues in the CDR3. Healthy donors of bone marrow made up the group. Researchers ran the PCR with 60 Vbeta and 13 Jbeta primers. The assay was immunoSEQ multiplex PCR, and TCRdb's table has in-frame clones only and misses some. This sample's table reports over 150,000 clones. Comment on this clone: Its antigen is currently unknown.

General study findings and limits: Reported results showed that the classifier diagnosed cytomegalovirus status with high specificity and sensitivity. Rare TCR sequences predominated, though certain public TCRs were found in many donors. Earlier analysis found most TCR beta V segments productive about 90% or about 30% of the time.

The sequence came from a boy between 10 and 17 years old in good health and CMV-seronegative. The sample comprised PBMCs. The chain links TRBV13 to TRBJ2-5; 7 bases fit TRBD1. CDR3 sequence (DNA): TGTGCCAGCAGCTCCGACAGGGATCCGGGGACCCAGTACTTC. It translates to CASSSDRDPGTQYF.